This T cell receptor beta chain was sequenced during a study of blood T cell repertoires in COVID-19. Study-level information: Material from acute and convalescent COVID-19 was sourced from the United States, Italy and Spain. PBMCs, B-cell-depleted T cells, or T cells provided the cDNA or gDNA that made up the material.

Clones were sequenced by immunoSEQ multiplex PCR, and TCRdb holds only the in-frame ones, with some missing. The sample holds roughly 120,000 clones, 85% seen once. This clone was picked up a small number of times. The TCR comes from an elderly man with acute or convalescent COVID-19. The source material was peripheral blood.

This CDR3 reads CASSGPFAGVSDEQFF. CDR3 coding DNA: TGTGCCAGTAGTGGACCCTTTGCGGGAGTAAGCGATGAGCAGTTCTTC. The chain joins TRBV19 to TRBJ2-1; 7 bases align to TRBD2. Germline CDR1 LNHDA, CDR2 SQIVND (reference sequence). The CDR3 consists of 16 residues. Germline trimming cut 5 bases from V and 8 bases from J; bases unmatched to any gene: 15.